The entry below gives a single TCR beta chain sequence along with its context. Its antigen is undetermined. Repertoires were generated with immunoSEQ multiplex PCR, while TCRdb's copy carries only in-frame clones and drops some. This table holds 950,000 to 1,100,000 clones, about 84% found once. The CDR3 extends over 13 amino acids. The germline CDR1 and CDR2 sequences are MRHNA and SNTAGT. Trimming removed 4 bases from V and 4 bases from J, with 8 bases in between. The data were taken from a study of shared clonotypes between healthy human individuals. Study-wide context: Each donor's CD8 memory used one plate, CD8 naive two, each CD4 subset three. Whole-study findings and limits: Clonotypes shared by all four donors outscored non-shared clonotypes in generation probability. Naive subsets typically showed greater estimated richness than memory subsets.

Recent vaccinations or acute infections were absent in the healthy HIV-negative adult donors. The sample consisted of memory CD4+ T cells from PBMCs. Subset of the sample: CD45RA-negative fraction. The clonotype was recovered from a man between 18 and 35 years old in good health. Some clones in this sample may be carry-over from other donors' samples. The chain combines TRBV6-4 with TRBJ1-5; no reliable D call. CDR3 region: CASSVDQNQPQHF. CDR3 sequence (DNA): TGTGCCAGCAGTGTAGATCAGAATCAGCCCCAGCATTTT.